These T cell receptor beta chains were read from a single sample in a study of early T cells in non-severe SARS-CoV-2 infection. TCRdb recomputed calls from the 5' RACE reads with MiXCR, one row per CDR3 protein. The repertoire holds around 40,000 distinct CDR3 sequences, with about a tenth as singletons. The sequenced sample was whole blood. The origin of the receptors is an adult who was a healthcare worker with PCR-confirmed SARS-CoV-2 infection or an uninfected control (not recorded which). CDR3s include the opening cysteine and the closing phenylalanine or tryptophan. The D gene is left open where the match is weak. Size is stated for part of the rows, as once, few or many counts, or as a class when the clone is expanded.

clone_size,d_call,v_call,j_call,cdr3_aa,cdr3_nt
-,-,TRBV7-9,TRBJ2-1,CASSLDGPRGHYNEQFF,TGTGCCAGCAGCTTAGATGGCCCGCGGGGACACTACAATGAGCAGTTCTTC
-,-,TRBV27,TRBJ2-6,CASPPTGTGANVLTF,TGTGCCAGCCCCCCAACAGGGACTGGGGCCAACGTCCTGACTTTC
many,TRBD1,TRBV6-1,TRBJ2-7,CASSSGQGWYEQYF,TGTGCCAGCAGTTCGGGACAGGGGTGGTACGAGCAGTACTTC
many,-,TRBV30,TRBJ1-5,CAWRDGNQPQHF,TGTGCCTGGAGGGACGGGAATCAGCCCCAGCATTTT
many,TRBD1,TRBV19,TRBJ2-7,CASAGTAYEQYF,TGTGCCAGCGCTGGGACAGCCTACGAGCAGTACTTC
few,-,TRBV7-2,TRBJ1-1,CASSRRGGSGITEAFF,TGTGCCAGCAGCCGTAGGGGGGGGTCGGGCATCACTGAAGCTTTCTTT
-,-,TRBV29-1,TRBJ2-7,CSVLSDEQYF,TGCAGCGTCCTGTCAGACGAGCAGTACTTC
-,-,TRBV5-1,TRBJ2-2,CASSFGRANTGELFF,TGCGCCAGCAGCTTTGGCAGGGCGAACACCGGGGAGCTGTTTTTT
-,TRBD1,TRBV6-2/TRBV6-3,TRBJ2-4,CATDGQDIQYF,TGTGCCACCGACGGACAGGACATTCAGTACTTC
-,-,TRBV5-4,TRBJ2-5,CASSLLSGETQYF,TGTGCCAGCAGCTTGCTAAGCGGGGAGACCCAGTACTTC
-,-,TRBV20-1,TRBJ2-7,CSARPWGDPSSYEQYF,TGCAGTGCTAGACCGTGGGGGGACCCGAGCTCCTACGAGCAGTACTTC
many,-,TRBV7-8,TRBJ1-2,CASSSPAQGRINYGYTF,TGTGCCAGCAGCTCTCCCGCACAGGGAAGGATAAACTATGGCTACACCTTC
few,-,TRBV6-2/TRBV6-3,TRBJ1-2,CASATMGLDYGYTF,TGTGCCAGCGCCACCATGGGGCTCGACTATGGCTACACCTTC
few,TRBD2,TRBV7-6,TRBJ2-3,CASSYRAGLETPEDTQYF,TGTGCCAGCAGCTACAGAGCGGGACTAGAAACCCCCGAGGATACGCAGTATTTT
many,-,TRBV7-3,TRBJ1-1,CASSLNPPGKVSEAFF,TGTGCCAGCAGCTTAAATCCCCCTGGAAAGGTCTCTGAAGCTTTCTTT
many,-,TRBV9,TRBJ2-3,CASSPAGSTDTQYF,TGTGCCAGCAGCCCAGCGGGTAGCACAGATACGCAGTATTTT
many,TRBD1,TRBV6-2/TRBV6-3,TRBJ1-5,CASKTGGQPQHF,TGTGCCAGCAAGACAGGGGGACAGCCCCAGCATTTT
many,TRBD2,TRBV10-2,TRBJ2-3,CASNGLAGTDTQYF,TGCGCCAGCAATGGACTAGCTGGCACAGATACGCAGTATTTT
many,-,TRBV5-1,TRBJ2-1,CASSGGFEQFF,TGCGCCAGCAGCGGAGGATTTGAGCAGTTCTTC
-,-,TRBV5-6,TRBJ2-5,CASSSTPGTQYF,TGTGCCAGCAGCTCAACTCCGGGGACCCAGTACTTC
-,-,TRBV7-6,TRBJ2-2,CASSQPGLTNTGELFF,TGTGCCAGCAGCCAGCCGGGACTTACGAACACCGGGGAGCTGTTTTTT
few,-,TRBV7-2,TRBJ1-5,CASSLERNNQPQHF,TGTGCCAGCAGCTTAGAGCGGAACAATCAGCCCCAGCATTTT
few,TRBD1,TRBV20-1,TRBJ1-3,CSALDRGSGNTIYF,TGCAGTGCGCTCGACAGGGGCTCTGGAAACACCATATATTTT
few,-,TRBV11-2,TRBJ2-1,CASSLGGAWGNEQFF,TGTGCCAGCAGCTTAGGGGGGGCCTGGGGCAATGAGCAGTTCTTC
-,TRBD1,TRBV3-1,TRBJ1-3,CASSLGTVRSGNTIYF,TGTGCCAGCAGCCTCGGGACAGTTCGCTCTGGAAACACCATATATTTT
few,-,TRBV11-2,TRBJ2-5,CASSFFQGETQYF,TGTGCCAGCAGCTTTTTCCAGGGCGAGACCCAGTACTTC
few,-,TRBV28,TRBJ1-6,CASSSTDREIYNSPLHF,TGTGCCAGCAGTTCCACCGACAGAGAAATTTATAATTCACCCCTCCACTTT
many,-,TRBV20-1,TRBJ1-1,CSARDERKGEGTEAFF,TGCAGTGCTAGAGATGAGAGGAAAGGGGAGGGCACTGAAGCTTTCTTT
many,-,TRBV4-1,TRBJ1-1,CASSQVFSNRAEAFF,TGCGCCAGCAGCCAAGTTTTTTCGAACAGGGCTGAAGCTTTCTTT
few,-,TRBV5-5,TRBJ2-6,CASSSPQGGSGANVLTF,TGTGCCAGCAGCTCCCCCCAGGGCGGCTCTGGGGCCAACGTCCTGACTTTC
-,-,TRBV30,TRBJ1-2,CAWNSAVVGYTF,TGTGCCTGGAACTCGGCAGTGGTAGGCTACACCTTC
-,-,TRBV5-4,TRBJ2-2,CASGGATNTGELFF,TGTGCCAGCGGGGGGGCGACGAACACCGGGGAGCTGTTTTTT
many,-,TRBV24-1,TRBJ2-2,CATTAGVTGELFF,TGTGCCACCACCGCTGGGGTAACCGGGGAGCTGTTTTTT
many,TRBD2,TRBV7-6,TRBJ2-1,CASSPASSRTSGTYNEQFF,TGTGCCAGCAGCCCGGCTAGTTCACGAACTAGCGGGACCTACAATGAGCAGTTCTTC
many,-,TRBV29-1,TRBJ2-1,CSVAAGHSYNEQFF,TGCAGCGTTGCCGCAGGGCACTCCTACAATGAGCAGTTCTTC
many,-,TRBV27,TRBJ2-5,CASSSWGHPQETQYF,TGTGCCAGCAGTTCGTGGGGACACCCCCAAGAGACCCAGTACTTC
-,-,TRBV7-9,TRBJ2-6,CASSLVAGANVLTF,TGTGCCAGCAGCTTAGTGGCAGGGGCTAACGTCCTGACTTTC
-,-,TRBV5-1,TRBJ1-3,CASSKVESSGNTIYF,TGCGCCAGCAGTAAGGTCGAGAGCTCTGGAAACACCATATATTTT
-,-,TRBV7-6,TRBJ2-7,CASSLDMPPGYEQYF,TGTGCCAGCAGCTTAGATATGCCCCCCGGCTACGAGCAGTACTTC
-,-,TRBV24-1,TRBJ2-1,CATQERSNEQFF,TGTGCCACCCAGGAGCGGTCCAATGAGCAGTTCTTC
many,TRBD2,TRBV15,TRBJ2-3,CATTPAGGSSTDTQYF,TGTGCCACCACCCCGGCGGGGGGATCTAGCACAGATACGCAGTATTTT
few,-,TRBV6-5,TRBJ1-1,CASSGQYTEAFF,TGTGCCAGCAGCGGACAGTACACTGAAGCTTTCTTT
many,-,TRBV7-9,TRBJ2-5,CASSLAQDGKETQYF,TGTGCCAGCAGCTTAGCCCAGGACGGAAAAGAGACCCAGTACTTC
-,TRBD2,TRBV11-2,TRBJ2-3,CASFPRGLAGLGGTDTQYF,TGTGCCAGCTTCCCCCGGGGACTAGCGGGTCTCGGGGGCACAGATACGCAGTATTTT
-,-,TRBV20-1,TRBJ2-7,CSALHRRYEQYF,TGCAGTGCTTTGCACCGCCGCTACGAGCAGTACTTC
many,-,TRBV6-2/TRBV6-3,TRBJ2-5,CASSSLAWETQYF,TGTGCCAGCAGTTCCCTAGCGTGGGAGACCCAGTACTTC
few,-,TRBV2,TRBJ1-1,CASSGDRAEAFF,TGTGCCAGCAGCGGAGACCGCGCTGAAGCTTTCTTT
few,TRBD1,TRBV5-4,TRBJ1-2,CASSPGTGGDYGYTF,TGTGCCAGCAGCCCAGGGACAGGAGGGGACTATGGCTACACCTTC
few,TRBD1,TRBV7-6,TRBJ1-1,CASSFVEGANTEAFF,TGTGCCAGCAGCTTTGTAGAGGGGGCCAACACTGAAGCTTTCTTT
many,-,TRBV19,TRBJ2-7,CASSMSDGYYEQYF,TGTGCCAGTAGTATGTCTGATGGCTACTACGAGCAGTACTTC
few,TRBD2,TRBV7-2,TRBJ2-3,CASSLVSSGGTDTQYF,TGTGCCAGCAGCTTAGTGTCTAGCGGGGGGACAGATACGCAGTATTTT
-,TRBD1,TRBV11-2,TRBJ2-3,CASGSRGPFDTQYF,TGTGCCAGCGGCTCGAGGGGGCCGTTTGATACGCAGTATTTT
many,-,TRBV25-1,TRBJ1-2,CASSPPGSYGYTF,TGTGCCAGCAGTCCCCCCGGCAGCTATGGCTACACCTTC
few,-,TRBV7-2,TRBJ1-4,CASSSSGATNEKLFF,TGTGCCAGCAGCTCCTCAGGGGCGACTAATGAAAAACTGTTTTTT
-,-,TRBV3-1,TRBJ2-6,CASSRRGASGANVLTF,TGTGCCAGCAGCCGGAGGGGGGCTTCTGGGGCCAACGTCCTGACTTTC
many,TRBD1,TRBV7-3,TRBJ1-1,CASSLTGGVDTEAFF,TGTGCCAGCAGCTTGACAGGGGGTGTTGACACTGAAGCTTTCTTT
few,-,TRBV7-3,TRBJ2-1,CASSFDRKTYNEQFF,TGTGCCAGCAGCTTCGACAGGAAGACCTACAATGAGCAGTTCTTC